This T cell receptor beta chain came from a study of blood T cell repertoires in COVID-19. Study at large: Sites in the United States, Italy and Spain provided acute and convalescent COVID-19 samples. The cDNA or gDNA used as material had been derived from T cells, B-cell-depleted T cells, or PBMCs.

The V gene's germline CDR1 is SGHVS and CDR2 FQNEAQ. Trimming cost V 3 bases and J 2 bases, with 13 bases left between them. The CDR3 loop spans 15 amino acids. Original handling: Amplifying reference gene primers gave estimates of nucleated cell counts. Only in-frame clones appear in the TCRdb table, and some are missing; sequencing was by immunoSEQ multiplex PCR. V, J and clone size are taken as reported in that table, and D and trimming were inferred from the DNA itself. The repertoire holds a few hundred thousand clones, about 87% seen once, with 2% to 2.5% in the top ten. The receptor was isolated from a woman between 45 and 65 years old with acute or convalescent COVID-19. The rearrangement uses TRBV7-8 and TRBJ2-5; TRBD1 might be the D (7 bases). Input material: peripheral blood. Here the CDR3 DNA reads TGTGCCAGCAGCTTCCGGGCAGGGGGGCAAGAGACCCAGTACTTC. It yields the protein CASSFRAGGQETQYF.